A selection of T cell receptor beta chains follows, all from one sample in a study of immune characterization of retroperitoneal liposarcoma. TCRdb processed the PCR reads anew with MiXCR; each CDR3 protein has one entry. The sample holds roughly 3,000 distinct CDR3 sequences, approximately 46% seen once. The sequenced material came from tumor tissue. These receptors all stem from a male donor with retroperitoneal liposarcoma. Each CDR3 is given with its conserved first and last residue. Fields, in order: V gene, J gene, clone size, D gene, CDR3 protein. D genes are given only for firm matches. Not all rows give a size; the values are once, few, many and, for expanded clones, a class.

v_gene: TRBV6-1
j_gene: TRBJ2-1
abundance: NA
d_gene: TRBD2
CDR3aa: CASSRLAGSLNEQFF

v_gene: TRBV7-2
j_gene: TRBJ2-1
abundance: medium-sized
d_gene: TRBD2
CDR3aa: CASSLGGLRAPPYNEQFF

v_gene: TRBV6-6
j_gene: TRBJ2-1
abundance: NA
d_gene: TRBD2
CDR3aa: CASSYPLAGGGLNEQFF

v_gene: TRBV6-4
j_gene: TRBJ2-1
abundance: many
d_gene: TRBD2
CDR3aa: CASKGLAGGGDEQFF

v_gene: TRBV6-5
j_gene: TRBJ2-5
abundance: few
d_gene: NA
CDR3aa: CASTPAAGGETQYF

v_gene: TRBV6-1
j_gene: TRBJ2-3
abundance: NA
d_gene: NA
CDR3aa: CASSPQGTSTDTQYF

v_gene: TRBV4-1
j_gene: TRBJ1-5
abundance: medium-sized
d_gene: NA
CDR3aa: CASSQDGVAYGPQHF

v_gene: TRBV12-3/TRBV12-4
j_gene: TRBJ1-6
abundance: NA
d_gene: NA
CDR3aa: CASSPGEVLSYNSPLHF

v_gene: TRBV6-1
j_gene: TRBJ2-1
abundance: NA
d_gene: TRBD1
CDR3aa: CASRPSGQVYNEQFF

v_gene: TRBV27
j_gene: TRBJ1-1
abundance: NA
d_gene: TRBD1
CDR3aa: CASIRQGGSEAFF

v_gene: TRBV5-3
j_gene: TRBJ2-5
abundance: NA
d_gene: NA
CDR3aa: CASSLGGGEAAQYF

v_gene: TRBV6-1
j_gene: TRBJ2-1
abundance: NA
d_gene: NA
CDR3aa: CASSDNLGGADPKAQFF

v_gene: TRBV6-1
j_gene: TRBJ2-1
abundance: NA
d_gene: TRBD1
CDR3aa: CASSEYGTVNEQFF

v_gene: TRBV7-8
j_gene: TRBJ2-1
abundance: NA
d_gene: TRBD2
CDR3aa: CVSSLSGKYNEQFF

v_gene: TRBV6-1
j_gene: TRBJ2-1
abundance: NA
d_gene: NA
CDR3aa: CASSSNPGRSNEQFF

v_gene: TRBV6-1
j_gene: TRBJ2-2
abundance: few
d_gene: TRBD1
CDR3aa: CASGRGTGYTGELFF

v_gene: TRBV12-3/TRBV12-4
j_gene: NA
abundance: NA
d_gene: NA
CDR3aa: CASSLQGIGNEQYF

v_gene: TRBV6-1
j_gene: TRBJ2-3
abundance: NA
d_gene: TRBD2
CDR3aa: CASRTSGPTDTQYF

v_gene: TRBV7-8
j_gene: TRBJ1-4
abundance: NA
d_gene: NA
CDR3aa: CASSLNPSVDEKLFF

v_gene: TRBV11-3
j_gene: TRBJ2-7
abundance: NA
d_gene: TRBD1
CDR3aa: CASSLGFGRGHEQYF

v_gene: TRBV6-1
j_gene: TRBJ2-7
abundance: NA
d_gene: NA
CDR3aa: CASSVPTDTYEQYF

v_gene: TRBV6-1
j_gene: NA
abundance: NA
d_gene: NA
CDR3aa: CASRSGQLETQYF

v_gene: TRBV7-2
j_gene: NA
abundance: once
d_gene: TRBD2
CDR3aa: CASRADQWTSGEETQYF

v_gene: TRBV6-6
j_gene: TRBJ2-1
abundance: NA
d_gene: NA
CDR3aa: CASSESTYQETQFF

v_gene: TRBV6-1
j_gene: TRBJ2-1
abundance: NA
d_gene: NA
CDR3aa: CASSGREQFF

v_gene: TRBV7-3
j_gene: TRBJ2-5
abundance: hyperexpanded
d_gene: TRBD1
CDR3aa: CASSKGTAIEQETQYF

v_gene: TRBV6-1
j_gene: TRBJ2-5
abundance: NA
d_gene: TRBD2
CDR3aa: CASSRERFNKETQYF

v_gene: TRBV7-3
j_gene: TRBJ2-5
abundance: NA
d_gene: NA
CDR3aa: CASSPGPGDPETQYF

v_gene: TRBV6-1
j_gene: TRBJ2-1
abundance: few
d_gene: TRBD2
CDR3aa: CASSDWEGLRDGNEQFF

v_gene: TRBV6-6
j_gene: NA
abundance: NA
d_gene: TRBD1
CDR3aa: CASSPEPGGAKNIQYF

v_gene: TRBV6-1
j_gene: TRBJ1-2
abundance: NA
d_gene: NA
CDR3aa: CASSPQFNYGYTF

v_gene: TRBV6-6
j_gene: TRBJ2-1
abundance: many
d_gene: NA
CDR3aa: CASSYWGTRGIGDEQFF

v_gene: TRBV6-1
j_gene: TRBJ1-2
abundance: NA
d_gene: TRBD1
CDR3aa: CASRAGTGTSNYGYTF

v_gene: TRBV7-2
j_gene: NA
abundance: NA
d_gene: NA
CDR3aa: CASSHQTGNSGETQYF

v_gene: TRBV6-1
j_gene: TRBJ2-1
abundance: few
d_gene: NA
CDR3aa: CASTPVRETLEQFF

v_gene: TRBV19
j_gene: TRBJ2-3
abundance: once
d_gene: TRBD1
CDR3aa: CASSIEGQLSTDTQYF

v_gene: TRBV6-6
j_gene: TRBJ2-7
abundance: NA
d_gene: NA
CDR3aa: CASSYSPGPYEQYF

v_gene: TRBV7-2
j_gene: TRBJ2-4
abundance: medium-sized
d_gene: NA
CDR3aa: CASSSSNSKNIQYF

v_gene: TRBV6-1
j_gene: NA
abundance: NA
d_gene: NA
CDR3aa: CASSESYEQYF

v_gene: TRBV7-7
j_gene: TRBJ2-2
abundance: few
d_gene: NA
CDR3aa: CASSFEETGELFF

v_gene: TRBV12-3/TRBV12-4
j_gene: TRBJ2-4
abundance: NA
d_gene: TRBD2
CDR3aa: CASSGGLAGVNNEQYF

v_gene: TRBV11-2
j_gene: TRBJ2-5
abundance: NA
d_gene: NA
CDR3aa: CANPRGAQETQYF

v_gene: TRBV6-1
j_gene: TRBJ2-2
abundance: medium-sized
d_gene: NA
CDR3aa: CASSWNWGVTGELFF

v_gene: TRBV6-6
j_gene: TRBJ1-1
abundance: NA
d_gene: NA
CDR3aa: CASKLGTMNTEAFF

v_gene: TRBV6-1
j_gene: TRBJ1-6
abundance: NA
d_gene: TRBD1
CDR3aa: CASWGQGGGNSPLHF

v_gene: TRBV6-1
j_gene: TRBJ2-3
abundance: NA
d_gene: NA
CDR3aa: CASSPPLGIRRPSTDTQYF

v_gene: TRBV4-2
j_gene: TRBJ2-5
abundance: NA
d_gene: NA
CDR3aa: CASSPTARSGETQYF

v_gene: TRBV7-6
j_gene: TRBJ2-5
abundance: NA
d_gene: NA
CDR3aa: CASSLRQQETQYF

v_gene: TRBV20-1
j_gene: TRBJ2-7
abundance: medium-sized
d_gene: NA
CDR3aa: CSARPTATPYEQYF

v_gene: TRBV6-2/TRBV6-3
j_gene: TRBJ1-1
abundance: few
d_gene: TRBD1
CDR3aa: CASSFDRGETEAFF

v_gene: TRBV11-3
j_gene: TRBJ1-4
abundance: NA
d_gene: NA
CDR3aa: CASSSDEKLFF

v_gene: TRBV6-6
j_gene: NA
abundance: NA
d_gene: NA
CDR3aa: CASSYSISSGGDEQYF

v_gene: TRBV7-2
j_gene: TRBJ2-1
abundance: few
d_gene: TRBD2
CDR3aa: CASSFTSGSSEQFF

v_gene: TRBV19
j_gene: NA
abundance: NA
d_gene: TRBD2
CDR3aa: CASSSRGGTDEQFF